The rows below give T cell receptor beta chains drawn from one sample of a study of identifying expanded T cells in peripheral blood. Method: immunoSEQ multiplex PCR; TCRdb's copy keeps in-frame clones and lacks some. Altogether about 80,000 clones are present, 70% to 90% being singletons, with the ten largest covering about 20%. The sample was blood. All receptors derive from a person aged 18 to 70 in good health. Both conserved end residues are part of each CDR3. The D gene is left open where the match is weak. A row's size may be missing; if present it is once, few, many or a size class.

J gene,D gene,clone size,V gene,CDR3 DNA,CDR3 protein
TRBJ2-7,TRBD1,-,TRBV5-1,TGCGCCAGCAGCACAAGCTCGGCAGGGGGATTGCTTGGGTACGAGCAGTACTTC,CASSTSSAGGLLGYEQYF
TRBJ1-2,-,-,TRBV7-2,TGTGCCAGCAGCTTAGGGGTTCGGGGCTACACCTTC,CASSLGVRGYTF
TRBJ1-2,-,-,TRBV19,TGTGCCAGTAGTAGAAAATCCGGGTTAAACTATGGCTACACCTTC,CASSRKSGLNYGYTF
TRBJ2-7,TRBD2,-,TRBV4-1,TGCGCCAGCAGTCCTGGACTAGCGGGGGTCCGAAGCTCCTACGAGCAGTACTTC,CASSPGLAGVRSSYEQYF
TRBJ1-2,TRBD1,-,TRBV20-1,TGCAGTGCCCCTGGACAGGGTGGCTACACCTTC,CSAPGQGGYTF
TRBJ2-2,-,-,TRBV5-6,TGTGCCAGCAGCTTGATTTTGGGGCTCGGGGAGCTGTTTTTT,CASSLILGLGELFF
TRBJ2-2,-,-,TRBV5-1,TGCGCCAGCAGCTTGCAGTCCAGTAACACCGGGGAGCTGTTTTTT,CASSLQSSNTGELFF
TRBJ1-2,TRBD1,-,TRBV2,TGTGCTTCGTTCCCAGGGGGCTCGAATAGTGGCTACACCTTC,CASFPGGSNSGYTF
TRBJ2-7,-,-,TRBV29-1,TGCAGCGGTTGGGGGAGTGGCAGCCTAGTCTACGAGCAGTACTTC,CSGWGSGSLVYEQYF
TRBJ2-7,TRBD1,-,TRBV27,TGTGCCAGCAGCTCCGACAGGGGAATTAGCTCCTACGAGCAGTACTTC,CASSSDRGISSYEQYF
TRBJ2-7,-,-,TRBV29-1,TGCAGCGTTGATCGAGGGACGGGCGAGCAGTACTTC,CSVDRGTGEQYF
TRBJ1-6,-,once,TRBV6-5,TGTGCCAGCAGCCCGTCAGGGGCAAGGAATTCACCCCTCCACTTT,CASSPSGARNSPLHF
TRBJ2-5,TRBD2,-,TRBV18,TGTGCCAGCTCACCAGGACTAGCCCTAGAGAAGACCCAGTACTTC,CASSPGLALEKTQYF
TRBJ2-7,-,-,TRBV20-1,TGCAGTGCCCCTCTATCCTACGAGCAGTACTTC,CSAPLSYEQYF
TRBJ2-3,TRBD1,-,TRBV5-6,TGTGCCAGCAGCTTGATTGTACAGGGGGCAGATACGCAGTATTTT,CASSLIVQGADTQYF
TRBJ1-2,-,-,TRBV6-5,TGTGCCAGCAGTTACTCCGGGCTTATTTATGGCTACACCTTC,CASSYSGLIYGYTF
TRBJ2-7,-,-,TRBV7-8,TGTGCCAGCAGCTTAGGCTTGGAGGTTTACGAGCAGTACTTC,CASSLGLEVYEQYF
TRBJ2-5,TRBD2,-,TRBV5-6,TGTGCCAGCAGCTTGGCTAGCGGGGGGCCCGGGGAGCACTTC,CASSLASGGPGEHF
TRBJ1-3,-,few,TRBV21-1,TGTGCCAGCAGCAACAGGGTTGGAAACACCATATATTTT,CASSNRVGNTIYF
TRBJ2-7,-,-,TRBV6-1,TGTGCCAGCAGTGAAGGGATCAATTACTACGAGCAGTACTTC,CASSEGINYYEQYF
TRBJ1-2,TRBD1,-,TRBV6-4,TGTGCCAGCAGCTCCAACTCGGGCAGGGGGCTCGATGGCTACACCTTC,CASSSNSGRGLDGYTF
TRBJ2-1,-,-,TRBV2,TGTGCCAGCAGTTCCAGGGTGAGCTCCTACAATGAGCAGTTCTTC,CASSSRVSSYNEQFF
TRBJ2-5,-,-,TRBV2,TGTGCCAGCAGTGTTTGGTTTCAAGAGACCCAGTACTTC,CASSVWFQETQYF
TRBJ1-2,-,-,TRBV14,TGTGCCAGCAGCCAAGATAGGACTTATGGCTACACCTTC,CASSQDRTYGYTF
TRBJ2-5,TRBD1,-,TRBV6-6,TGTGCCAGCAGCCTCCGCAGGACAGGGAAAGAGACCCAGTACTTC,CASSLRRTGKETQYF
TRBJ2-1,-,-,TRBV19,TGTGCCAGTAGTATAGGAGGAGGTCTCGGTGAGCAGTTCTTC,CASSIGGGLGEQFF